This T cell receptor beta chain is from a study of blood T cell repertoires in COVID-19. Study context: COVID-19 samples collected from the United States, Italy and Spain covered acute and convalescent phases.

Deletions cut 0 bases from V and 5 bases from J, with 10 bases between. This CDR3 is 14 amino acids long. The germline V gene has CDR1 SNHLY and CDR2 FYNNEI. Using immunoSEQ multiplex PCR, the repertoire was profiled, and TCRdb retains in-frame clones only, with some absent. The table lists 250,000 to 300,000 clones, approximately 85% of them singletons. The sequence derives from an older woman with acute or convalescent COVID-19. The rearrangement joins TRBV2 to TRBJ1-2; D is perhaps TRBD1 (5 bases). Material: peripheral blood. The CDR3 DNA reads as TGTGCCAGCAGTGAAGCGGCAGGGCATTATGGCTACACCTTC. It codes for CASSEAAGHYGYTF.